What follows describes a single T cell receptor (beta chain). V lost 0 bases and J 0 bases, leaving 13 bases between the germline ends. This CDR3 is 17 amino acids long. Looked up from germline, CDR1 is LGHNA and CDR2 is YNFKEQ. The data are from a study of blood T cell repertoires in COVID-19. Seattle patients were enrolled while actively infected and followed longitudinally. Authors' processing steps: Scientists estimated how many nucleated cells there were by amplifying reference gene primers. Assay used: immunoSEQ multiplex PCR; TCRdb lists only in-frame clones, some missing. Clone size and the V and J calls come from that table; the DNA yielded D and trimming. Among around 160,000 clones listed, 70% to 90% were seen once.

The source is a woman aged 60 to 75 with COVID-19, enrolled during active disease. The sequenced sample consisted of peripheral blood. The chain is built from TRBV4-2 and TRBJ2-3; D remains ambiguous. CDR3 protein: CASSQESLVASTDTQYF. CDR3 coding DNA: TGTGCCAGCAGCCAAGAATCCCTGGTGGCTAGCACAGATACGCAGTATTTT.